This entry lists 14 T cell receptor beta chains sequenced from one sample in a study of T cells in Graves' hyperthyroidism and ophthalmopathy. Amplified TCR beta CDR3 regions derived from RNA transcripts. HTBI primers were employed in a first-round RT-PCR of the TCR CDR3. TCRdb re-called the multiplex PCR reads through MiXCR, storing one row per CDR3 protein. Altogether approximately 590,000 distinct CDR3 sequences are present, roughly 14% being singletons, with the ten largest covering around 7.8%. Sequenced: blood. The receptors stem from a woman in her twenties or thirties with Graves' hyperthyroidism.

In this sample, this clonotype turned up a few times. This chain joins TRBV6-2 or TRBV6-3 and TRBJ2-7, with TRBD2 matching 7 bases. Germline V gene data show CDR1 as MNHEY and CDR2 as SVGEGT. J was trimmed by 0 bases and V by 7 bases; bases with no gene match: 3. The CDR3 length is 13 residues. CDR3 loop: CASTAGLSYEQYF. Written as DNA, the CDR3 is TGTGCCAGCACAGCGGGACTCTCCTACGAGCAGTACTTC.

V is TRBV12-5 and J is TRBJ2-7, with D maybe TRBD1 (7 bases). This CDR3 spans 16 amino acids. Germline V gene sequence: CDR1 LGHNT, CDR2 FRNRAP. V was cut by 7 bases and J by 2 bases, with 21 bases left in between. This chain's CDR3 is CASATVLGGQPYEQYF. In nucleotides, the CDR3 is TGTGCTAGTGCCACGGTCTTGGGGGGACAGCCCTACGAGCAGTACTTC.

Many counts were recorded for this clonotype. The rearrangement joins TRBV12-3 or TRBV12-4 to TRBJ1-6; 7 nucleotides match TRBD1. The V segment lost 7 bases and the J segment 7 bases; nucleotides outside the gene matches: 7. This CDR3 has 14 amino acids. The CDR3 here is CASTHDRENSPLHF. In DNA form, the CDR3 reads TGTGCCAGCACCCACGACAGGGAGAATTCACCCCTCCACTTT.

This chain uses TRBV4-2 with TRBJ2-6; D is undetermined. The germline CDR1 and CDR2 sequences are LGHNA and YNFKEQ. V lost 4 bases and J lost 0, with 10 bases in between. The CDR3 runs 16 residues. In nucleotides, the CDR3 is TGTGCCAGCAGCCGCGAACCGAGCTCTGGGGCCAACGTCCTGACTTTC. Amino acid sequence: CASSREPSSGANVLTF.

This clonotype was seen repeatedly, ten times or more. This chain uses TRBV20-1 with TRBJ2-3; 7 bases line up with TRBD2. The CDR3 consists of 14 residues. V lost 3 bases, J lost 2 bases, and 5 bases stayed unmatched. CDR1 DFQATT and CDR2 SNEGSKA come from the germline V gene (reference sequence). The CDR3 here is CSASGLAATDTQYF. The CDR3, as DNA: TGCAGTGCTAGCGGTCTAGCGGCCACAGATACGCAGTATTTT.

V gene TRBV28 combines with J gene TRBJ2-1; 9 bases are shared with TRBD2. Germline values: CDR1 MDHEN, CDR2 SYDVKM. CDR3 length: 18 amino acids. V was clipped by 7 bases and J by 0 bases; unmatched bases: 13. CDR3 bases: TGTGCCAGCACCCTAAGCGTAGCGGGGGTGGTCTCCTACAATGAGCAGTTCTTC. Amino acids: CASTLSVAGVVSYNEQFF. The complete variable domain, with remaining parts taken from reference TRBV28 and TRBJ2-1, reads DVKVTQSSRYLVKRTGEKVFLECVQDMDHENMFWYRQDPGLGLRLIYFSYDVKMKEKGDIPEGYSVSREKKERFSLILESASTNQTSMYLCASTLSVAGVVSYNEQFFGPGTRLTVL.

Many counts were recorded for this clonotype. DNA of the CDR3: TGTGCCAGCAGCTCGGATTACGGGACACTTAGAGGGGAAGCTTTCTTT. This codes for CASSSDYGTLRGEAFF. The rearrangement uses TRBV7-8 and TRBJ1-1, with D perhaps matching TRBD1 (6 bases). CDR1 SGHVS and CDR2 FQNEAQ come from the germline V gene. V was clipped by 4 bases and J by 8 bases, with 23 bases between them. The CDR3 runs to 16 residues.

This clonotype was recorded many times. The rearrangement links TRBV6-2 or TRBV6-3 to TRBJ1-5; D possibly corresponds to TRBD1 (5 bases). From germline, CDR1 is MNHEY and CDR2 SVGEGT. CDR3 size: 12 residues. V was cut by 11 bases and J by 4 bases, with 12 bases left in between. DNA for the CDR3: TGTGCCGGCCGCACAGGAAATCAGCCCCAGCATTTT. It encodes CAGRTGNQPQHF.

The sample holds a few counts of this clonotype. This chain connects TRBV6-1 to TRBJ2-1; 15 positions agree with TRBD2. Losses at the gene ends were 6 bases for V and 9 bases for J; bases not matched to a gene: 6. From germline, CDR1 is MNHNS and CDR2 SASEGT. The CDR3 has 15 amino acids. This CDR3 reads CASRGLAGGLGEQFF. The DNA for the CDR3 is TGTGCCAGCAGGGGACTAGCGGGAGGTCTGGGTGAGCAGTTCTTC.

This clonotype appeared many times. The rearrangement joins TRBV28 to TRBJ2-7; no clear D gene. V dropped 6 bases and J dropped 6 bases, with 15 bases sitting between them. The CDR3 is 13 amino acids. Germline V gene sequence: CDR1 MDHEN, CDR2 SYDVKM. The CDR3 sequence: CASSPRLLGEQYF. The CDR3 bases are TGTGCCAGCAGCCCGCGGCTCTTAGGCGAGCAGTACTTC.

This clonotype was observed once. One base away lies a much larger clone, so this may be a sequencing read error. This sequence joins TRBV29-1 and TRBJ2-7; possibly TRBD1 for D (5 bases). Germline CDR1 and CDR2: SQVTM and ANQGSEA. The CDR3 has 12 residues. V lost 1 base and J lost 6, with 10 bases in between. The CDR3 nucleotides are TGCAGCGTTGAAGTCAGGGTTGCCGAGCAGTACTTC. It yields the protein CSVEVRVAEQYF.

This clonotype was observed at least ten times. The V call is TRBV12-3 or TRBV12-4, the J call TRBJ1-2, with D possibly matching TRBD1 (6 bases). Trimming left V 5 bases short and J 4 bases short, with 20 bases between. There are 16 residues in the CDR3. Written as DNA, the CDR3 is TGTGCCAGCAGTATATTACGACAGGAACGGATCTATGGCTACACCTTC. Translating it yields CASSILRQERIYGYTF.

Remarks on this clonotype: One end of the junction is discordant with germline, which a read error may explain. The chain has TRBV27 and TRBJ2-1; D gene ambiguous. This CDR3 region has 13 residues. The germline V gene encodes CDR1 MNHEY and CDR2 SMNVEV (reference sequence). Here the CDR3 reads CTSSFPPGNEQFF. CDR3 coding DNA: TGTACCAGCAGTTTCCCTCCGGGCAATGAGCAGTTCTTC.

This clonotype was seen at least ten times. The chain combines TRBV14 with TRBJ2-3; 7 bases are shared with TRBD2. Trimming at V came to 4 bases and at J to 0 bases, leaving 7 bases not matched to a gene. The germline V gene has CDR1 SGHDN and CDR2 FVKESK. The CDR3 has 16 amino acids. The CDR3 DNA reads TGTGCCAGCAGCCTGCGGACTAGAGCTAGCACAGATACGCAGTATTTT. Translated, it gives CASSLRTRASTDTQYF.